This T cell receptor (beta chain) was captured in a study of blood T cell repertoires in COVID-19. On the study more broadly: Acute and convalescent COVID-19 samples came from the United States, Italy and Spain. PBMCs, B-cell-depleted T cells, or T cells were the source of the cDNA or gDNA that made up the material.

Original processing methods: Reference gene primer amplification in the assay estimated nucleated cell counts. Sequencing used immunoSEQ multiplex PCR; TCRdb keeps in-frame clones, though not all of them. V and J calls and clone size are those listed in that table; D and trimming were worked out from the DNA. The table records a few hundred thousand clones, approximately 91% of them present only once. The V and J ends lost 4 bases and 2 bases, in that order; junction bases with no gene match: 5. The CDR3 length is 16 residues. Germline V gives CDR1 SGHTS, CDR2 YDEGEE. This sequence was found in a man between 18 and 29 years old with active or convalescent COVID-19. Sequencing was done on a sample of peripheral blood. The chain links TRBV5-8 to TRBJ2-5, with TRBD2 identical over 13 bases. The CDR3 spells CASSTGLAGEQETQYF. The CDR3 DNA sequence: TGTGCCAGCAGCACCGGACTAGCGGGGGAGCAAGAGACCCAGTACTTC.